This paragraph covers one T cell receptor beta chain sequence. Its antigen is as yet unknown. This specimen belongs to a study of T cells in tuberculosis. Study in general: In South Africa, adults with active tuberculosis were compared with IGRA-negative and latently infected IGRA-positive adolescents. The study, taken as a whole, reports: Using the GMM-specific repertoire gave about 86% accuracy versus roughly 70% with motifs. The TCR-beta difference was not significant; alpha differences partly reflected length.

Per the germline V gene, CDR1 is SGDLS and CDR2 is YYNGEE. This CDR3 is 19 amino acids long. J was trimmed by 2 bases and V by 4 bases; bases with no gene match: 18. Tuberculin skin test and IGRA determined adolescents' latent tuberculosis status at entry. Method: immunoSEQ multiplex PCR; TCRdb's copy keeps in-frame clones and lacks some. Here the sample spans tens of thousands of clones, 85% to 90% being singletons. V gene TRBV9 combines with J gene TRBJ1-2; 9 bases are a match to TRBD1. The source is a donor aged 5-35 years with latent tuberculosis or without tuberculosis infection. The sequenced sample was PBMCs. The CDR3 protein is CASSPSARDRAPENYGYTF. The CDR3 DNA sequence: TGTGCCAGCAGCCCAAGTGCTCGGGACAGGGCTCCGGAGAACTATGGCTACACCTTC.